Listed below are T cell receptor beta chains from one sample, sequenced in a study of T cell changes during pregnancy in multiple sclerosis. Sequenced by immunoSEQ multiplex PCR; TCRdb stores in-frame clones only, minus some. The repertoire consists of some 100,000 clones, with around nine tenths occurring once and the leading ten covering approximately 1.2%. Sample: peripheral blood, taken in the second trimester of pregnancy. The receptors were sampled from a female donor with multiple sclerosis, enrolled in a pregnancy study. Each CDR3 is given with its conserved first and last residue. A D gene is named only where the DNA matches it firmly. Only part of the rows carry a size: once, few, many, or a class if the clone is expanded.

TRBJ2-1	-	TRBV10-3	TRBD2	TGTGCCATCAGTGAGTCGATTTCCACTAGCGGCGACAATGAGCAGTTCTTC	CAISESISTSGDNEQFF
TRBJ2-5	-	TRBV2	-	TGTGCCAGCTCTCGGGAGACCCAGTACTTC	CASSRETQYF
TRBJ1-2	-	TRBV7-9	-	TGTGCCAGCAGCTTATCATTTGCCGGGTACACTAACTATGGCTACACCTTC	CASSLSFAGYTNYGYTF
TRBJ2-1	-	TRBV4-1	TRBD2	TGCGCCAGCAGCCTCAATAGCGGGGGCCCCTACAATGAGCAGTTCTTC	CASSLNSGGPYNEQFF
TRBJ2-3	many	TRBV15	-	TGTGCCACCAGCCCCAAAAGCCCCTCGATAGATACGCAGTATTTT	CATSPKSPSIDTQYF
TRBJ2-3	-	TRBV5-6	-	TGTGCCAGCAGCTTGGCCGAGGGTCTAGGGACAGATACGCAGTATTTT	CASSLAEGLGTDTQYF
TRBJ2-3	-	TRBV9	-	TGTGCCAGCAGCGTATACGAGGATTCTAGCACAGATACGCAGTATTTT	CASSVYEDSSTDTQYF
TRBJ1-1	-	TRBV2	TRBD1	TGTGCCAGCAGCAGGACAGGAGTCACTGAAGCTTTCTTT	CASSRTGVTEAFF
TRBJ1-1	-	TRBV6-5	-	TGTGCCAGCAGCCGTTTTGGGAGTGAAGCTTTCTTT	CASSRFGSEAFF
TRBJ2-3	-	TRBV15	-	TGTGCCACCAGCAAACGGACAGCCAGCACAGATACGCAGTATTTT	CATSKRTASTDTQYF
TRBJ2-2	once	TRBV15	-	TGTGCCACCAGCAGAGATCAACAGGGAAGGTACTTCGGGGAGCTGTTTTTT	CATSRDQQGRYFGELFF
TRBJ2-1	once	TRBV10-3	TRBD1	TGTGCCATCAGTTCCGGGACAGCTGCCTACAATGAGCAGTTCTTC	CAISSGTAAYNEQFF
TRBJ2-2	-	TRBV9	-	TGTGCCAGCAGCCCTGAACTTACAGGGAAGGGCACCGGGGAGCTGTTTTTT	CASSPELTGKGTGELFF
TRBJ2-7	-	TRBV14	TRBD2	TGTGCCAGCAGCCAGGTTAGCGGGAAAAGCGAGCAGTACTTC	CASSQVSGKSEQYF
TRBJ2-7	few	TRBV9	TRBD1	TGTGCCAGCAGCCCGACAGGGTTCTACGAGCAGTACTTC	CASSPTGFYEQYF
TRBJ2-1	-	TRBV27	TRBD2	TGTGCCAGCAGTTATCGACCCCCGACTAGCGGGGCCACCTACAATGAGCAGTTCTTC	CASSYRPPTSGATYNEQFF
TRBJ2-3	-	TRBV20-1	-	TGCAGTGCTTCGACGGGGGATACGCAGTATTTT	CSASTGDTQYF
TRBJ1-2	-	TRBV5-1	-	TGCGCCAGCAGCTTGGTGCCAGCTAACTATGGCTACACCTTC	CASSLVPANYGYTF
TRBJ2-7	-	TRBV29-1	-	TGCAGCGCCAAGGGCAGGGTGGGCGAGCAGTACTTC	CSAKGRVGEQYF
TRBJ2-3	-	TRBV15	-	TGTGCCACGGCGGGGAGACGCACAGATACGCAGTATTTT	CATAGRRTDTQYF